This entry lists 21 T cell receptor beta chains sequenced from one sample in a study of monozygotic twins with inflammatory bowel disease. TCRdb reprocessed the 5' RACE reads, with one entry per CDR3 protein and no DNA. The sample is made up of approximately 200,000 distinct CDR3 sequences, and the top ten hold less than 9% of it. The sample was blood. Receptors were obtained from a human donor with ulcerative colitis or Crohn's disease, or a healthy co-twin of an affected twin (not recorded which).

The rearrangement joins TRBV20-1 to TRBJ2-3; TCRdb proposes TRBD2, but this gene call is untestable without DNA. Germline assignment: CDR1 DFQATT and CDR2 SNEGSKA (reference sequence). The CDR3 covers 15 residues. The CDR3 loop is CSATKLAGRADTQYF.

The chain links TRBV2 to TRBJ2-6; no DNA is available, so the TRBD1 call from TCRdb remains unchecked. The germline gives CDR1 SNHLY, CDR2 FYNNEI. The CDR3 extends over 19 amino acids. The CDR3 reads CASSEPVLDSDSGANVLTF.

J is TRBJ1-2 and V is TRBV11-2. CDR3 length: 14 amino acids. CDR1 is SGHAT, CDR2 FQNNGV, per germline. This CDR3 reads CASSLTSGDYGYTF.

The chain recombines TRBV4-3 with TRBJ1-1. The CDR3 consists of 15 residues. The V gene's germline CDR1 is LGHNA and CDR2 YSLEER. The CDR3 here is CASKFSVTSNTEAFF.

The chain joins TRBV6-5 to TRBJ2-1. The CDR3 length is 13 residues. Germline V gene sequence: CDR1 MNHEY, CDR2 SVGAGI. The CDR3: CASSYSNYNEQFF.

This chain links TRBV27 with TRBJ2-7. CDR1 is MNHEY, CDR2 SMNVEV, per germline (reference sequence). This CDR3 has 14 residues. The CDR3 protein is CASSLHGDSYEQYF.

CDR3 sequence reads: CASSFQRGRDNEQFF. The J gene is TRBJ2-1, the V gene TRBV7-2; TCRdb designates TRBD1, a call that cannot be tested without DNA. CDR3 length: 15 amino acids. Germline V gene lookup returns CDR1 SGHTA and CDR2 FQGNSA.

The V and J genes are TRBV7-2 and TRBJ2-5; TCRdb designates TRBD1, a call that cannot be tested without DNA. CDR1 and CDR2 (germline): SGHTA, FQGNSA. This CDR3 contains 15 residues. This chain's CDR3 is CASSFSGGGWETQYF.

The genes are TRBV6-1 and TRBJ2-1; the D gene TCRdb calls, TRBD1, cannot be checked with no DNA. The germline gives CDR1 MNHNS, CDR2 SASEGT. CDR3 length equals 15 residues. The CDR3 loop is CASSLGQGANNEQFF.

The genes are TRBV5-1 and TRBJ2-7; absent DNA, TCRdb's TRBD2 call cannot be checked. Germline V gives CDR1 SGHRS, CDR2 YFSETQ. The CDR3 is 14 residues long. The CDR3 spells CASRPDFQTYEQYF.

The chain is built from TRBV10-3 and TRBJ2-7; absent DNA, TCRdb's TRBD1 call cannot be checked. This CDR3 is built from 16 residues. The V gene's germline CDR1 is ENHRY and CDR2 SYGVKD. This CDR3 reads CAIGPKGTGTTYEQYF.

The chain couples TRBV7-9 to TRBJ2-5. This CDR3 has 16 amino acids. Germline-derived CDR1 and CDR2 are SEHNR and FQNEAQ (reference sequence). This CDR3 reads CASSLASGTHQETQYF.

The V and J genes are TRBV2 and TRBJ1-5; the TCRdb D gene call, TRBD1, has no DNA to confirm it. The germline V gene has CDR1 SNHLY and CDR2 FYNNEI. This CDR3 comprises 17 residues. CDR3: CASSERGFSTFNQPQHF.

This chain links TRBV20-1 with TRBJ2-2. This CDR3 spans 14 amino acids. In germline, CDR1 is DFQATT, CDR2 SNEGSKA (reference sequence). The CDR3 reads CSARDFGNTGELFF.

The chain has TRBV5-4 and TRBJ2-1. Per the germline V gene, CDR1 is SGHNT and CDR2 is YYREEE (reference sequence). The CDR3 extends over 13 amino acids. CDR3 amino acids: CASSLDPKNEQFF.

The CDR3 loop reads CASSSRSTANYGYTF. This sequence joins TRBV6-5 and TRBJ1-2. The CDR3 covers 15 residues. Germline CDR1 reads MNHEY; CDR2 reads SVGAGI.

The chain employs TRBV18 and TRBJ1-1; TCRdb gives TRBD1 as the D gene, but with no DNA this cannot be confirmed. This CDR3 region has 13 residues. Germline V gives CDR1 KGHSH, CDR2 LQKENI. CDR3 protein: CASSYGGRAEAFF.

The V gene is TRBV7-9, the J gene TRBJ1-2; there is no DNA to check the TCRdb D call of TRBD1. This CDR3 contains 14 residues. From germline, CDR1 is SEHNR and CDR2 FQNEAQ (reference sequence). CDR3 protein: CASSSDRGVYGYTF.

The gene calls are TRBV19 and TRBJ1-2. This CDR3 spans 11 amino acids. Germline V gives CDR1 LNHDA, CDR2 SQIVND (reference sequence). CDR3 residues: CASSTNYGYTF. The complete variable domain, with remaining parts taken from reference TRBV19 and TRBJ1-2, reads DGGITQSPKYLFRKEGQNVTLSCEQNLNHDAMYWYRQDPGQGLRLIYYSQIVNDFQKGDIAEGYSVSREKKESFPLTVTSAQKNPTAFYLCASSTNYGYTFGSGTRLTVV.

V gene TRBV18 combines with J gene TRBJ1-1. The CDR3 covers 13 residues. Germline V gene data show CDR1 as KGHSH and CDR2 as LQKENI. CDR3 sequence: CASSQTENTEAFF.

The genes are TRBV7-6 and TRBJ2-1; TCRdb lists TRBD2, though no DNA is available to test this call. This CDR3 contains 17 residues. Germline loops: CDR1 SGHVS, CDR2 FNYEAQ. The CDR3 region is CASSLSSGGSSYNEQFF.